This entry concerns a single T cell receptor beta chain. V lost 7 bases to trimming and J lost 0 bases, with 13 bases between them. Germline V CDR1 and CDR2: GTSNPN, SVGIG (reference sequence). The CDR3 sequence is 15 residues long. The data were taken from a study of blood T cell repertoires in COVID-19. Across the study: Collection of acute and convalescent COVID-19 samples took place in the United States, Italy and Spain. From T cells, B-cell-depleted T cells, or PBMCs came the material, which was cDNA or gDNA.

Seattle patients were enrolled during active infection and followed longitudinally. Authors' processing steps: Reference gene primers were amplified, and this amplification served to estimate nucleated cell counts. This table comes from immunoSEQ multiplex PCR, and its TCRdb copy is limited to in-frame clones, with some not included. V, J and clone size are those of that table, while D and trimming were read from the DNA. In the table there are 300,000 to 400,000 clones, around 87% of which are singletons. Sample: peripheral blood. The V call is TRBV30, the J call TRBJ2-6, with D unclear. The clonotype comes from a woman aged 60-75 years with COVID-19, enrolled during active disease. The CDR3 DNA is TGTGCCTCAACGTTTTTAGACTCTGGGGCCAACGTCCTGACTTTC. Its protein is CASTFLDSGANVLTF.